This record concerns one TCR beta chain sequence. Its specificity is unknown. A junction boundary mismatches the germline segment, possibly from a read error. TCRdb's copy holds only in-frame clones and misses some; the assay was immunoSEQ multiplex PCR. The profile shows roughly 80,000 clones, approximately 87% of them singletons. The data belong to a study of T cell clones after liver transplantation. On the study more broadly: Subjects received no induction therapy and standard immunosuppression until randomization at 12-24 months post-transplant. Whole-study findings and limits: Small, mixed patient groups and varying post-transplant times limit these conclusions.

The CDR3 runs to 13 residues. Germline loops: CDR1 KGHSH, CDR2 LQKENI. This clonotype was sampled from a human patient who received a liver transplant. Some T cells may have come from the graft donor. The sample was CD4+ T cells from blood, taken at the 22-month timepoint. The rearrangement joins TRBV18 to TRBJ2-3, with D maybe TRBD2 (6 bases). The CDR3 sequence: CASSFTSIDTQYF. CDR3 coding DNA: TGTGCCAGCTCATTCACTAGCATAGATACGCAGTATTTT. Together with reference TRBV18 and TRBJ2-3, the CDR3 gives the full variable domain: NAGVMQNPRHLVRRRGQEARLRCSPMKGHSHVYWYRQLPEEGLKFMVYLQKENIIDESGMPKERFSAEFPKEGPSILRIQQVVRGDSAAYFCASSFTSIDTQYFGPGTRLTVL.